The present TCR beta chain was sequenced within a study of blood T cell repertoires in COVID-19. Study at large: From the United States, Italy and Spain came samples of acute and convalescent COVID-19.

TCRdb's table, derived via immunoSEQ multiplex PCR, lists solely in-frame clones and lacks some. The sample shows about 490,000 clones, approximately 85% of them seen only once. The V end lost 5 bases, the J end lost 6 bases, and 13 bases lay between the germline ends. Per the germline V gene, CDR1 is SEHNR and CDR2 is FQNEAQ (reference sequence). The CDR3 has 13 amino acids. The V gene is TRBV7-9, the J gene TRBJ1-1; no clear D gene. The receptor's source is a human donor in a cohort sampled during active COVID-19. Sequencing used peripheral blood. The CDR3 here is CASSSVAAAEAFF. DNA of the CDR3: TGTGCCAGCAGCAGCGTAGCTGCGGCTGAAGCTTTCTTT.